The clone carrying this TCR beta chain has just a few counts. The target antigen is unknown. The data are from a study of OX40 agonist ivuxolimab in advanced cancers. The overall study: Hepatocellular carcinoma, melanoma, renal cell or head and neck cancer was diagnosed in the dose-escalation patients. Partial responses were observed in three patients, of whom one had hepatocellular carcinoma and two had cutaneous melanoma. Broader study findings: Clones of CD4+ and CD8+ blood T cells grew by week 6 at doses of 0.1 to 3.0 mg/kg. More expanded clones were found, on average, in CD8+ than in CD4+ T cells.

Sequencing was performed with immunoSEQ multiplex PCR; in TCRdb, only in-frame clones are kept and a portion is missing. The table shows 65,000 to 85,000 clones, with 90% to 95% occurring only once. Germline V gene data show CDR1 as LNHDA and CDR2 as SQIVND (reference sequence). CDR3 length: 10 residues. V lost 7 bases and J lost 7, with 4 bases in between. The material was CD4+ or CD8+ T cells sorted from blood, obtained in a trial of the OX40 agonist ivuxolimab. This TCR was recovered from an adult with an advanced solid tumor such as melanoma, head and neck, liver or kidney cancer. The V gene is TRBV19, the J gene TRBJ2-2, with D unresolved. The CDR3 DNA reads TGTGCCAGTAAGCTCGGGGAGCTGTTTTTT. As protein: CASKLGELFF.